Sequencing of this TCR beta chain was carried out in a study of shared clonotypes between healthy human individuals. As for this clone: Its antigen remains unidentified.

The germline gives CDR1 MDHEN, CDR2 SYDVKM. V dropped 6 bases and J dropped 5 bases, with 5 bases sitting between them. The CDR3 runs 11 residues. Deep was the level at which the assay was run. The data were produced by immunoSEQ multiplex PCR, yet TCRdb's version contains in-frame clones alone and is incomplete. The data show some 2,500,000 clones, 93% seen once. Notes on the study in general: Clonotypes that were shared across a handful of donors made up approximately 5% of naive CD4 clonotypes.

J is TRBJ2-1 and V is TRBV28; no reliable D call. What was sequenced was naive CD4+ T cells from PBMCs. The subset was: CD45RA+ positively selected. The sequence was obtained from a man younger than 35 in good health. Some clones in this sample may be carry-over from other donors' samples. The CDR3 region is CASRSDNEQFF. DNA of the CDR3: TGTGCCAGCAGATCCGACAATGAGCAGTTCTTC.